The source of this T cell receptor beta chain is a study of T cells in women clearing cervical HPV infection. Study as a whole: Controls' single incident HPV16 infection cleared within 12 months without precancer. HLA type stays a possible confounder, typing being limited.

Sequenced by immunoSEQ multiplex PCR; TCRdb stores in-frame clones only, minus some. This sample's table has tens of thousands of clones. On this clone: What it binds is not known.

Overall study results and limits: Cases and controls were distinguished at AUC 0.83 by richness and V genes.

Input material: blood buffy coat. The source is a woman between 18 and 69 years old with a cervical HPV16 infection that either progressed to CIN3+ or cleared (not recorded which).

Incomplete CDR3 DNA: TGTGCCACCGAAGCGGGAGGGTCCTACGAG. Its protein is CATEAGGSYE. From start to end, the CDR3 is CATEAGGSYEQYF. V and J are TRBV6-2 or TRBV6-3 and TRBJ2-7; 10 nucleotides agree with TRBD2. The CDR3 end lies 3 residues beyond the end of the read and is filled in from the germline J gene. Per germline, CDR1 MNHEY and CDR2 SVGEGT. Germline trimming cut 10 bases from V and 1 base from J; bases unmatched to any gene: 4. The length of the CDR3 is 13 residues.